A single TCR beta chain is shown here with its context. The antigen remains undetermined. The record originates from a study of blood T cells in healthy people across ages. Whole-study findings and limits: While age rose, TCR beta diversity per million T cells dropped in a roughly linear way. The authors considered diversity estimates from one million T cells to be underestimates.

Looked up from germline, CDR1 is LGHDT and CDR2 is YNNKEL (reference sequence). CDR3 length: 14 amino acids. Trimming cost V 4 bases and J 2 bases, with 11 bases left between them. It was with a sample-barcoded 5' primer and a J-beta primer mix that a second PCR of roughly 7 to 12 cycles was run. Through a template-switch adaptor with 12 random nucleotides, each cDNA molecule received a tag. In TCRdb, the 5' RACE reads were re-called with MiXCR into one record per CDR3 protein. The repertoire has under 750,000 distinct CDR3 sequences, around 50% of them found once; the top ten carry about 22%. The chain links TRBV3-1 to TRBJ1-1, with a tentative D call TRBD1 (5 bases). The sample taken for sequencing was blood. This sequence originates from a man aged 80 or over in good health. CDR3 protein: CASSLLRGNTEAFF. Written as DNA, the CDR3 is TGTGCCAGCAGCCTATTAAGGGGAAACACTGAAGCTTTCTTT.